This is a list of T cell receptor beta chains from one sample in a study of CD8 T cells in ankylosing spondylitis. TCRdb independently ran MiXCR on the 5' RACE reads; one entry per CDR3 protein. In the table there are about 200,000 distinct CDR3 sequences, 7% to 8% of which are singletons. Material for sequencing was blood, either unsorted or a sorted T cell fraction (not recorded which). These receptors were obtained from a male donor with ankylosing spondylitis. Each CDR3 is given with its conserved first and last residue. A D gene is named only where the DNA matches it firmly. Only part of the rows carry a size: once, few, many, or a class if the clone is expanded.

clone_size d_call j_call v_call cdr3_aa cdr3_nt
few NA TRBJ2-6 TRBV7-2 CASSLVDMVRGANVLTF TGTGCCAGCAGCTTAGTCGATATGGTGCGTGGGGCCAACGTCCTGACTTTC
many NA TRBJ1-1 TRBV29-1 CSVEGVGGVGWTEAFF TGCAGCGTTGAAGGGGTCGGGGGCGTGGGATGGACTGAAGCTTTCTTT
few TRBD1 TRBJ2-1 TRBV7-8 CASSPQEVTGGEYNEQFF TGTGCCAGCAGCCCCCAGGAGGTCACAGGGGGCGAATACAATGAGCAGTTCTTC
many NA TRBJ2-6 TRBV27 CASSLRQPSSGANVLTF TGTGCCAGCAGCCTAAGACAGCCTTCCTCTGGGGCCAACGTCCTGACTTTC
many NA TRBJ2-3 TRBV6-5 CASRSYRDEETDTQYF TGTGCCAGCAGGTCATACCGGGACGAGGAGACAGATACGCAGTATTTT
many TRBD2 TRBJ2-3 TRBV7-3 CASSLTGLAEQYF TGTGCCAGCAGCTTAACCGGACTAGCGGAGCAGTATTTT
many NA TRBJ1-2 TRBV7-9 CASSLGPGTSNYGYTF TGTGCCAGCAGCTTAGGCCCGGGAACTTCTAACTATGGCTACACCTTC
few NA TRBJ2-1 TRBV6-1 CASFGQKYYNEQFF TGTGCCAGCTTCGGCCAGAAATACTACAATGAGCAGTTCTTC
few TRBD1 TRBJ2-5 TRBV7-9 CASSAQGQTPETQYF TGTGCCAGCAGCGCCCAGGGACAGACCCCAGAGACCCAGTACTTC
NA NA TRBJ2-2 TRBV29-1 CSGIEVTGELFF TGCAGCGGCATTGAAGTCACCGGGGAGCTGTTTTTT
many NA TRBJ2-2 TRBV6-5 CASSYSTFSTGELFF TGTGCCAGCAGTTACTCGACGTTCAGCACCGGGGAGCTGTTTTTT
many NA TRBJ2-7 TRBV6-5 CASSWGRDTFYEQYF TGTGCCAGCAGTTGGGGACGGGACACCTTCTACGAGCAGTACTTC
many NA TRBJ2-1 TRBV25-1 CASSWGSSYNEQFF TGTGCCAGCTCTTGGGGGAGCTCCTACAATGAGCAGTTCTTC
NA NA TRBJ2-1 TRBV10-2 CASMAVDNEQFF TGCGCCAGCATGGCGGTGGACAATGAGCAGTTCTTC
many NA TRBJ2-3 TRBV11-2 CASSLWLGGADTQYF TGTGCCAGCAGCTTATGGCTAGGGGGGGCAGATACGCAGTATTTT
NA TRBD1 TRBJ1-3 TRBV15 CATGRRDSSVPGNTIYF TGTGCCACCGGCCGAAGGGACAGCAGTGTTCCCGGAAACACCATATATTTT
many NA TRBJ1-5 TRBV6-1 CASIPDSVNQPQHF TGTGCCAGCATCCCAGACTCGGTAAATCAGCCCCAGCATTTT
few NA TRBJ2-7 TRBV29-1 CSVETSSSEQYF TGCAGCGTTGAAACAAGTTCGAGCGAGCAGTACTTC
many TRBD2 TRBJ2-1 TRBV3-1 CASSQVLAETYNEQFF TGTGCCAGCAGCCAAGTACTAGCGGAGACCTACAATGAGCAGTTCTTC
many NA TRBJ1-1 TRBV4-2 CASSPGGVGTEAFF TGTGCCAGCAGCCCCGGAGGGGTTGGCACTGAAGCTTTCTTT
many NA TRBJ2-1 TRBV12-3/TRBV12-4 CASSSIPRDLYNEQFF TGTGCCAGCAGTTCAATTCCTCGGGACCTCTACAATGAGCAGTTCTTC
many NA TRBJ2-7 TRBV29-1 CSVRTRQYEQYF TGCAGCGTCCGGACTCGACAATACGAGCAGTACTTC
many NA TRBJ1-5 TRBV9 CASSVKGNQPQHF TGTGCCAGCAGCGTTAAGGGAAACCAGCCCCAGCATTTT
NA NA TRBJ2-5 TRBV27 CASSPTRGALETQYF TGTGCCAGCAGCCCTACCAGGGGAGCCCTGGAGACCCAGTACTTC
many TRBD2 TRBJ2-1 TRBV12-3/TRBV12-4 CASSLATSGYNEQFF TGTGCCAGCAGTTTAGCGACTAGCGGGTACAATGAGCAGTTCTTC
many NA TRBJ1-6 TRBV28 CASSLFDNSPLHF TGTGCCAGCAGTTTGTTCGATAATTCACCCCTCCACTTT
many NA TRBJ1-1 TRBV6-5 CASSFVPGARTEAFF TGTGCCAGCAGTTTCGTTCCAGGGGCGAGAACTGAAGCTTTCTTT
many NA TRBJ2-7 TRBV6-2/TRBV6-3 CASSYSEREPPYEQYF TGTGCCAGCAGTTACTCTGAACGGGAGCCTCCCTACGAGCAGTACTTC
many TRBD2 TRBJ2-7 TRBV3-1 CASSQDRLAGREQYF TGTGCCAGCAGCCAAGATCGACTAGCGGGGCGAGAGCAGTACTTC
many TRBD1 TRBJ1-2 TRBV15 CATSSNRGGGYTF TGTGCCACCAGCTCGAACAGGGGTGGGGGCTACACCTTC
many NA TRBJ2-2 TRBV29-1 CSVEAGELFF TGCAGCGTTGAAGCCGGGGAGCTGTTTTTT
NA NA TRBJ2-2 TRBV13 CASSQSLTANTGELFF TGTGCCAGCAGCCAAAGCTTAACAGCAAACACCGGGGAGCTGTTTTTT
NA NA TRBJ2-5 TRBV7-9 CASSRGGGQETQYF TGTGCCAGCAGCCGAGGTGGAGGGCAAGAGACCCAGTACTTC
many NA TRBJ2-1 TRBV24-1 CATSDATGSGQFF TGTGCCACCAGTGATGCCACCGGGTCGGGGCAGTTCTTC
NA TRBD2 TRBJ2-3 TRBV9 CASSVEKSSGGLDTQYF TGTGCCAGCAGCGTAGAGAAGTCTAGCGGGGGTTTAGATACGCAGTATTTT
many NA TRBJ1-4 TRBV7-9 CASRKSGGVTEKLFF TGTGCCAGCAGAAAGTCTGGCGGGGTTACTGAAAAACTGTTTTTT
few TRBD2 TRBJ2-2 TRBV5-1 CASSQTRTRTGELFF TGCGCCAGCAGCCAGACTCGGACTAGAACCGGGGAGCTGTTTTTT
many NA TRBJ1-5 TRBV20-1 CSASLTHSNQPQHF TGCAGTGCTAGTCTAACCCATAGCAATCAGCCCCAGCATTTT
NA NA TRBJ1-1 TRBV5-1 CASSIVPGPNTEAFF TGCGCCAGCAGCATAGTTCCGGGACCGAACACTGAAGCTTTCTTT
many NA TRBJ1-1 TRBV9 CASSRGGTEAFF TGTGCCAGCAGCAGGGGTGGCACTGAAGCTTTCTTT
few TRBD1 TRBJ1-5 TRBV6-9 CASSHRGRGTINSNQPQHF TGTGCCAGCAGCCACAGGGGGAGGGGGACAATCAATAGCAATCAGCCCCAGCATTTT
many TRBD2 TRBJ2-1 TRBV20-1 CSARDISGSSYNEQFF TGCAGTGCTAGAGATATTAGCGGGAGCTCCTACAATGAGCAGTTCTTC
NA NA TRBJ2-7 TRBV7-9 CASSLSLATHEQYF TGTGCCAGCAGCTTATCACTAGCTACCCACGAGCAGTACTTC
few NA TRBJ2-5 TRBV6-5 CASSYDGSQETQYF TGTGCCAGCAGTTACGACGGGTCGCAAGAGACCCAGTACTTC
NA TRBD1 TRBJ2-5 TRBV29-1 CSVVGQGPLLAQYF TGCAGCGTGGTGGGACAGGGGCCCTTGTTGGCCCAGTACTTC
many TRBD1 TRBJ2-3 TRBV6-2/TRBV6-3 CASRMTGTTDTQYF TGTGCCAGCAGAATGACAGGGACCACAGATACGCAGTATTTT
many TRBD2 TRBJ2-7 TRBV7-6 CASSPGLAVSYEQYF TGTGCCAGCAGCCCGGGACTAGCGGTCTCCTACGAGCAGTACTTC
many TRBD1 TRBJ1-2 TRBV29-1 CSVDREVDYGYTF TGCAGCGTGGACAGGGAAGTTGACTATGGCTACACCTTC